The 5 T cell receptor beta chains listed next were all sequenced from one sample in a study of T cells after yellow fever vaccination. TCRdb re-derived calls from the 5' RACE reads in MiXCR, one entry per CDR3 protein. The sample includes 200,000 to 300,000 distinct CDR3 sequences, approximately 13% of them seen just once. Sequenced material: CD4+ T cells sorted from PBMCs, taken 45 days after the yellow fever booster vaccination. Receptors originate from a man aged 25-40 years who received the YFV17D yellow fever vaccine.

The chain combines TRBV18 with TRBJ1-1, with a possible D match to TRBD1 (6 bases). The V end lost 6 bases, the J end lost 4 bases, and 18 bases lay between the germline ends. Germline V lookup: CDR1 KGHSH, CDR2 LQKENI. The CDR3 spans 15 residues. This CDR3 is CASSLGAPPGTEAFF. The CDR3 DNA reads TGTGCCAGCTCGCTGGGGGCCCCCCCGGGCACTGAAGCTTTCTTT.

Only a few counts were recorded for this clonotype. The V and J genes are TRBV10-3 and TRBJ2-3; TRBD2 matches 13 bases. Trimming at V came to 4 bases and at J to 6 bases, leaving 4 bases not matched to a gene. The germline gives CDR1 ENHRY, CDR2 SYGVKD. The CDR3 runs 15 residues. CDR3 DNA sequence: TGTGCCATCAGTGGGCTGACTAGCGGGAGGGATACGCAGTATTTT. Translated, it gives CAISGLTSGRDTQYF.

V gene TRBV11-3 combines with J gene TRBJ2-1; D gene unclear. Germline assignment: CDR1 SGHNT and CDR2 YENEEA. V was cut by 1 base and J by 8 bases, with 9 bases left in between. The CDR3 runs 13 residues. This chain's CDR3 is CASSLVESHEQFF. CDR3 sequence (DNA): TGTGCCAGCAGCTTAGTAGAGAGCCATGAGCAGTTCTTC.

The chain employs TRBV3-1 and TRBJ1-2; 7 positions match TRBD1. The CDR3 has 15 amino acids. Germline V gene sequence: CDR1 LGHDT, CDR2 YNNKEL (reference sequence). V gave up 2 bases and J gave up 0 bases; unmatched junction bases: 3. The CDR3 spells CASSQWDSPNYGYTF. The CDR3 DNA reads as TGTGCCAGCAGCCAATGGGACAGCCCTAACTATGGCTACACCTTC.

A few counts support this clonotype. This chain connects TRBV29-1 to TRBJ1-1; TRBD1 might be the D (6 bases). With 6 bases removed from V and 2 bases from J, the gap between germline ends came to 13 bases. Germline V CDR1 and CDR2: SQVTM, ANQGSEA. CDR3 length: 13 amino acids. The CDR3 protein is CSVRQDLNTEAFF. DNA of the CDR3: TGCAGCGTAAGACAGGACCTAAACACTGAAGCTTTCTTT. The complete variable domain, with remaining parts taken from reference TRBV29-1 and TRBJ1-1, reads SAVISQKPSRDICQRGTSLTIQCQVDSQVTMMFWYRQQPGQSLTLIATANQGSEATYESGFVIDKFPISRPNLTFSTLTVSNMSPEDSSIYLCSVRQDLNTEAFFGQGTRLTVV.